Listed below are T cell receptor beta chains from one sample, sequenced in a study of early T cells in non-severe SARS-CoV-2 infection. TCRdb reprocessed the 5' RACE reads with MiXCR, giving one entry per CDR3 protein. Of 65,000 to 90,000 distinct CDR3 sequences detected, roughly 12% appear once; the ten largest clones hold about 4.2%. The sequenced material came from whole blood. The receptors here all came from an adult who was a healthcare worker with PCR-confirmed SARS-CoV-2 infection or an uninfected control (not recorded which). CDR3s leave out the opening cysteine and the closing phenylalanine or tryptophan. Fields, in order: V gene, J gene, CDR3 length, CDR3 protein.

TRBV5-1	TRBJ2-3	10	ASRQSTDTQY
TRBV29-1	TRBJ2-3	9	SVGSGDTQY
TRBV2	TRBJ1-5	14	ASSRQLRNSNQPQH
TRBV20-1	TRBJ2-7	10	SATGGVYEQY
TRBV10-1	TRBJ2-2	11	ASSKTSAGELF
TRBV6-1	TRBJ2-7	13	ASSGTSVRGYEQY
TRBV20-1	TRBJ2-3	12	SASTSSSTDTQY
TRBV11-3	TRBJ2-7	11	ASSLGLTYEQY
TRBV29-1	TRBJ2-1	10	SVVERVSEQF
TRBV11-2	TRBJ2-7	11	ASSSGPGREQY
TRBV11-3	TRBJ2-2	12	ASSQGTSGGELF
TRBV13	TRBJ2-7	14	ASSSRSGTGFFEQY
TRBV9	TRBJ2-2	14	ASSVGPVSSTGELF
TRBV10-2	TRBJ2-1	11	ASSAQRYNEQF
TRBV6-2/TRBV6-3	TRBJ2-7	9	ASSYRGGVY
TRBV6-6	TRBJ2-3	12	ASSSGILTDTQY
TRBV30	TRBJ2-5	10	AWSGGSETQY
TRBV30	TRBJ2-1	11	AWSVGAPNEQF
TRBV28	TRBJ2-1	13	ASSLSKTGYNEQF
TRBV9	TRBJ1-1	12	ASSVDLGATEAF
TRBV7-9	TRBJ2-5	11	ASRRGIEETQY
TRBV6-9	TRBJ2-1	13	ASSYGTGVWHEQF
TRBV20-1	TRBJ1-3	13	SARSGGNSGNTIY
TRBV6-1	TRBJ2-2	13	ASRYRALDTGELF
TRBV20-1	TRBJ1-6	12	SAEQAHSNSPLH
TRBV7-9	TRBJ2-1	9	ASRSNGEQF
TRBV29-1	TRBJ2-5	11	SVVRQGVGTQY
TRBV12-3/TRBV12-4	TRBJ2-7	14	ASRRGSGGSSYEQY
TRBV7-9	TRBJ2-7	12	ASSLGLGSYEQY
TRBV20-1	TRBJ2-7	12	SAPGSGGSYEQY
TRBV6-6	TRBJ2-4	14	ASSSHAGGPFDIQY
TRBV9	TRBJ2-1	13	ASSARDSDYNEQF
TRBV7-2	TRBJ2-7	13	ASSSRTSGRYEQY
TRBV11-2	TRBJ2-1	13	ASSLPSGGLNEQF
TRBV6-2/TRBV6-3	TRBJ2-1	15	ASSYLGEAGSYNEQF
TRBV20-1	TRBJ2-1	13	SVPQFGLSVNEQF
TRBV20-1	TRBJ1-5	14	SAARPTGFSNQPQH
TRBV10-1	TRBJ1-2	11	ASSRPVLYGYT
TRBV6-1	TRBJ1-5	12	ASRVTGVYQPQH
TRBV27	TRBJ1-4	15	ASSLTSRQATNEKLF